The T cell receptor (beta chain) described here comes from a study of cytomegalovirus exposure and HLA in healthy donors. About the study: In terms of ancestry, the Caucasian-associated cluster contained about four fifths of the approximately 420 genotyped donors.

Trimming cost V 2 bases and J 6 bases; bases outside gene matches: 4. The CDR3 spans 14 residues. Germline V lookup: CDR1 SEHNR, CDR2 FQNEAQ (reference sequence). Concerning this clone: Its antigen is currently unknown.

In the PCR, 60 Vbeta and 13 Jbeta primers were used. The assay was immunoSEQ multiplex PCR, and TCRdb's table has in-frame clones only and misses some. Of roughly 130,000 clones listed, approximately 82% were seen once; the top ten hold around 3%. Study-wide findings and caveats: Apparent HLA restriction characterized most CMV-associated TCR beta chains in a later analysis.

The chain employs TRBV7-9 and TRBJ2-3; 8 bases are shared with TRBD1. This sequence was found in a woman aged 18-35 years in good health and CMV-seropositive. The specimen was PBMCs. The DNA for the CDR3 is TGTGCCAGCAGCTTATCAGGACAGGGCGATACGCAGTATTTT. It is translated as CASSLSGQGDTQYF.